Following are 14 T cell receptor beta chains from one sample sequenced in a study of blood T cell repertoires in COVID-19. Sequenced by immunoSEQ multiplex PCR; TCRdb stores in-frame clones only, minus some. The repertoire has roughly 200,000 clones, around 89% of them found once; the top ten carry 4% to 5%. The specimen was peripheral blood. These receptors were taken from a woman aged 25-40 years with acute or convalescent COVID-19.

The chain combines TRBV7-9 with TRBJ2-7, with a tentative D call TRBD1 (5 bases). CDR1 and CDR2 (germline): SEHNR, FQNEAQ (reference sequence). There are 14 residues in the CDR3. V lost 5 bases and J lost 7, with 18 bases in between. The CDR3: CASSRGDSPWEQYF. CDR3 nucleotide sequence: TGTGCCAGCAGCCGAGGCGACAGCCCTTGGGAGCAGTACTTC.

For the CDR3, the DNA is TGTGCCAGCAGTTACTCTGACAATCCAGGGTACGAGCAGTACTTC. Its translation: CASSYSDNPGYEQYF. V is TRBV6-5 and J is TRBJ2-7; maybe TRBD1 (5 bases). V was shortened by 0 bases and J by 4 bases, with 13 bases between the two germline ends. The CDR3 covers 15 residues. Germline lookup yields CDR1 MNHEY and CDR2 SVGAGI.

This clone has only a few counts. This rearrangement joins TRBV6-6 to TRBJ1-6, with 9 bases identical to TRBD1. The germline V gene encodes CDR1 MNHNY and CDR2 SVGAGI (reference sequence). The CDR3 is made up of 12 amino acids. V trimming: 6 bases; J trimming: 14 bases; junction bases outside the gene matches: 5. The CDR3 loop is CASRQGAVTLHF. In DNA form, the CDR3 reads TGTGCCAGCAGACAGGGGGCCGTAACCCTCCACTTT.

The chain combines TRBV18 with TRBJ2-5; D call uncertain. Germline CDR1 and CDR2: KGHSH and LQKENI. The CDR3 contains 13 residues. Trimming removed 2 bases from V and 3 bases from J, with 7 bases in between. Here the CDR3 reads CASSPDWEETQYF. The CDR3 nucleotides read TGTGCCAGCTCACCAGACTGGGAAGAGACCCAGTACTTC.

CDR3 sequence (DNA): TGCAGCGTCATCCTGACAGGGGGCGAAGGGCAGCCCCAGCATTTT. Translated: CSVILTGGEGQPQHF. This sequence joins TRBV29-1 and TRBJ1-5; TRBD1 matches 10 bases. CDR1 SQVTM and CDR2 ANQGSEA come from the germline V gene. V was pared by 6 bases and J by 7 bases, with 12 bases of the junction left unmatched. This CDR3 is 15 amino acids long.

The rearrangement joins TRBV27 to TRBJ2-1; 8 bases fit TRBD2. The germline V gene encodes CDR1 MNHEY and CDR2 SMNVEV (reference sequence). With V trimmed by 4 bases and J by 9 bases, 11 bases remained unmatched. CDR3 length equals 15 residues. For the CDR3, the DNA is TGTGCCAGCAGTTCCGGGACTAGAGGTGGTCGTGAGCAGTTCTTC. Translated: CASSSGTRGGREQFF.

The chain carries TRBV2 and TRBJ2-5; 7 nucleotides align to TRBD1. The CDR3 contains 12 residues. CDR1 is SNHLY, CDR2 FYNNEI, per germline. The J segment lost 3 bases and the V segment lost 6 bases, leaving 1 base of the junction unmatched. The CDR3 protein is CASRGTEETQYF. The CDR3 DNA follows: TGTGCCAGCAGGGGGACAGAAGAGACCCAGTACTTC.

This clone turned up a few times. The chain links TRBV7-2 to TRBJ1-6; D is perhaps TRBD1 (5 bases). This CDR3 contains 16 residues. In germline, CDR1 is SGHTA, CDR2 FQGNSA. Trimming cost V 3 bases and J 11 bases, with 20 bases left between them. The CDR3 bases are TGTGCCAGCAGCTTGAGAAGCAAGGGGTCGGGGGCACCCCTCCACTTT. Translation: CASSLRSKGSGAPLHF. The full variable domain, rest sourced from reference TRBV7-2 and TRBJ1-6, is GAGVSQSPSNKVTEKGKDVELRCDPISGHTALYWYRQSLGQGLEFLIYFQGNSAPDKSGLPSDRFSAERTGGSVSTLTIQRTQQEDSAVYLCASSLRSKGSGAPLHFGNGTRLTVT.

This clone appeared a few times. The V gene is TRBV4-2, the J gene TRBJ1-2; D possibly corresponds to TRBD1 (6 bases). CDR3 length equals 15 residues. The V end lost 3 bases, the J end lost 0 bases, and 11 bases lay between the germline ends. Germline V CDR1 and CDR2: LGHNA, YNFKEQ. The CDR3 DNA reads TGTGCCAGCAGCCATGCCGGGACAACTAACTATGGCTACACCTTC. It specifies CASSHAGTTNYGYTF.

In its sample, this clone was seen a few times. The CDR3 DNA is TGTGCCAGCAGTCCACAGAACAATGAGCAGTTCTTC. It encodes CASSPQNNEQFF. The gene calls are TRBV6-5 and TRBJ2-1; D is ambiguous. Trimming shortened V by 5 bases and J by 5 bases, and 7 bases separated the two germline ends. The CDR3 extends over 12 amino acids. Per germline, CDR1 MNHEY and CDR2 SVGAGI.

This clone is a singleton in its sample. The chain links TRBV19 to TRBJ1-1; maybe TRBD1 (5 bases). Germline V gene lookup returns CDR1 LNHDA and CDR2 SQIVND (reference sequence). The V end lost 6 bases, the J end lost 6 bases, and 11 bases lay between the germline ends. The CDR3 loop spans 12 amino acids. CDR3 region: CASRAGLAEAFF. The CDR3 DNA sequence: TGTGCCAGTAGGGCAGGGTTGGCTGAAGCTTTCTTT.

This chain uses TRBV28 with TRBJ2-3, with TRBD2 matching over 11 bases. The V and J ends lost 4 bases and 6 bases, in that order; junction bases with no gene match: 9. Germline-derived CDR1 and CDR2 are MDHEN and SYDVKM. CDR3 length equals 16 residues. The CDR3 loop is CASSSGLAGPTDTQYF. CDR3 coding DNA: TGTGCCAGCAGTTCCGGACTAGCGGGCCCCACGGATACGCAGTATTTT.

The sample holds one count of this clone. CDR3 sequence reads: CASSLWGQEDETQYF. CDR3 DNA sequence: TGTGCCAGCAGCTTATGGGGACAGGAAGATGAGACCCAGTACTTC. The V call is TRBV11-3, the J call TRBJ2-5, with TRBD1 matching over 8 bases. The CDR3 consists of 15 residues. Trimming cost V 2 bases and J 5 bases; bases outside gene matches: 7. Germline V gene lookup returns CDR1 SGHNT and CDR2 YENEEA.

The chain carries TRBV6-5 and TRBJ1-5; D may be TRBD1 (5 bases). This CDR3 comprises 14 residues. V dropped 8 bases and J dropped 6 bases, with 17 bases sitting between them. CDR1 and CDR2 from the germline V gene are MNHEY and SVGAGI. The CDR3 loop is CASGATGTIQPQHF. The CDR3 DNA follows: TGTGCCAGCGGGGCTACAGGAACCATTCAGCCCCAGCATTTT.